The 10 T cell receptor beta chains in this list originate from one sample, sequenced in a study of blood T cell repertoires in COVID-19. This table comes from immunoSEQ multiplex PCR, and its TCRdb copy is limited to in-frame clones, with some not included. The sample has about 48,000 clones; 86% are singletons. The sequenced material came from PBMCs or T cells enriched from blood (not recorded which). Source of these receptors: a woman in her forties or fifties who had recovered from COVID-19.

CDR3 region: CASSIGQGSGNTIYF. Written as DNA, the CDR3 is TGTGCCAGCAGTATAGGACAGGGTTCTGGAAACACCATATATTTT. The chain couples TRBV28 to TRBJ1-3, with 8 bases matching TRBD1. V trimming: 5 bases; J trimming: 1 base; junction bases outside the gene matches: 4. This CDR3 is built from 15 residues. Germline V CDR1 and CDR2: MDHEN, SYDVKM.

The V call is TRBV6-6, the J call TRBJ2-6, with D possibly matching TRBD2 (6 bases). CDR1 is MNHNY, CDR2 SVGAGI, per germline (reference sequence). The V end was cut by 9 bases, the J end by 1 base, with 13 bases between. The CDR3 spans 15 residues. The CDR3 DNA sequence: TGTGCCAGTCTGAAGGGAGGATCTGGGGCCAACGTCCTGACTTTC. Translated: CASLKGGSGANVLTF.

The gene calls are TRBV18 and TRBJ2-7, with 10 bases aligning to TRBD1. CDR1 KGHSH and CDR2 LQKENI come from the germline V gene. J gave up 6 bases and V 3 bases, and 5 bases lay outside the gene matches. This CDR3 has 14 residues. CDR3 protein: CASSPGTGVGEQYF. The DNA of the CDR3 is TGTGCCAGCTCACCCGGGACAGGGGTGGGCGAGCAGTACTTC.

This chain joins TRBV5-1 and TRBJ1-4; TRBD1 agrees at 10 bases. The germline gives CDR1 SGHRS, CDR2 YFSETQ. J was trimmed by 7 bases and V by 6 bases; bases with no gene match: 3. The CDR3 has 13 residues. The CDR3: CASNRDRGEKLFF. CDR3 coding DNA: TGCGCCAGCAATAGGGACAGGGGTGAAAAACTGTTTTTT.

This clone appeared a single time. The chain links TRBV5-1 to TRBJ2-7; D is undetermined. V was trimmed by 0 bases and J by 1 base, leaving 8 bases between them. Germline CDR1 SGHRS, CDR2 YFSETQ. This CDR3 is built from 14 residues. Here the CDR3 DNA reads TGCGCCAGCAGCTTGGCAGGCGATTCCTACGAGCAGTACTTC. Protein sequence: CASSLAGDSYEQYF.

The rearrangement links TRBV10-3 to TRBJ1-1, with unresolved D. CDR3 length equals 13 residues. Germline-derived CDR1 and CDR2 are ENHRY and SYGVKD. Trimming cost V 4 bases and J 2 bases, with 8 bases left between them. The DNA for the CDR3 is TGTGCCATCAGTGTAAGCGGAAACACTGAAGCTTTCTTT. It encodes CAISVSGNTEAFF.

This clone has only one observation. The chain combines TRBV18 with TRBJ2-2; 10 bases match TRBD1. This CDR3 contains 17 residues. CDR1 KGHSH and CDR2 LQKENI come from the germline V gene. V dropped 1 base and J dropped 6; count of bases not matched to a gene: 8. CDR3 sequence (DNA): TGTGCCAGCTCACCACTTGGACAGGGGGTCGCTCCCGGGGAGCTGTTTTTT. Protein: CASSPLGQGVAPGELFF.

The gene calls are TRBV5-5 and TRBJ2-7; 8 positions match TRBD1. J was trimmed by 3 bases and V by 0 bases; bases with no gene match: 8. Germline V lookup: CDR1 SGHKS, CDR2 YYEKEE (reference sequence). The CDR3 is 16 residues long. CDR3 amino acids: CASSLAVGQGVYEQYF. CDR3 bases: TGTGCCAGCAGCTTGGCCGTCGGACAGGGCGTCTACGAGCAGTACTTC.

V gene TRBV21-1 combines with J gene TRBJ2-6; the table's D call, TRBD1, has no DNA check behind it. TRBV21-1 is a pseudogene locus. This CDR3 has 17 amino acids. CDR3 nucleotide sequence: TGTGCCAGCAGCAAAGACCGGGACAGGGAAGGGGCCAACGTCCTGACTTTC. This translates into CASSKDRDREGANVLTF.

This CDR3 reads CASSQYPSYEQYF. The CDR3 region has the DNA TGTGCCAGCTCGCAGTACCCTTCCTACGAGCAGTACTTC. The chain joins TRBV18 to TRBJ2-7; D gene unclear. The CDR3 spans 13 residues. Per germline, CDR1 KGHSH and CDR2 LQKENI. Trimming removed 6 bases from V and 1 base from J, with 10 bases in between.